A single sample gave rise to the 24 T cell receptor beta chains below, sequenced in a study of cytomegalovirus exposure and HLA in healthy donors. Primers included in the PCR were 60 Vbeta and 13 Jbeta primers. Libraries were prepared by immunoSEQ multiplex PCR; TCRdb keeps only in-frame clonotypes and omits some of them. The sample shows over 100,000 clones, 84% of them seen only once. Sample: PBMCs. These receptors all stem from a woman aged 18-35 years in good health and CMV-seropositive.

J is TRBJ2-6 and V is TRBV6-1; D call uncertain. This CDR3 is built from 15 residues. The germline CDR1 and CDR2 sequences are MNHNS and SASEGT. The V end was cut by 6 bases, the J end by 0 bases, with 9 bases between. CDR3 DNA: TGTGCCAGCAGGGGCGAAAGCTCTGGGGCCAACGTCCTGACTTTC. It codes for CASRGESSGANVLTF.

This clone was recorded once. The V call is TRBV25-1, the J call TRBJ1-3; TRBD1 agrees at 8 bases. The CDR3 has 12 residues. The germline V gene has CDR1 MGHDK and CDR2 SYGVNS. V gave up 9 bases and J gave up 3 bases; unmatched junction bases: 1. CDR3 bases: TGTGCCAGTGGGACAGGTGGAAACACCATATATTTT. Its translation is CASGTGGNTIYF.

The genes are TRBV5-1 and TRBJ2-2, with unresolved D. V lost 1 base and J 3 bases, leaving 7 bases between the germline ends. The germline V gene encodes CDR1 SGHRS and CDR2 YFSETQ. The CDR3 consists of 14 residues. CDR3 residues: CASSLSGYTGELFF. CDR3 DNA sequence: TGCGCCAGCAGCTTGTCGGGTTACACCGGGGAGCTGTTTTTT. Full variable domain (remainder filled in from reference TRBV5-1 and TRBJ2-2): KAGVTQTPRYLIKTRGQQVTLSCSPISGHRSVSWYQQTPGQGLQFLFEYFSETQRNKGNFPGRFSGRQFSNSRSEMNVSTLELGDSALYLCASSLSGYTGELFFGEGSRLTVL.

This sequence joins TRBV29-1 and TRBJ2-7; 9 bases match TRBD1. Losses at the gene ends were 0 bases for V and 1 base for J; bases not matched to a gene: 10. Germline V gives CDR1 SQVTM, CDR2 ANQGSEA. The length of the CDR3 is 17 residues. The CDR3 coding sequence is TGCAGCGTTGAAGACGCCAAGAGCGGGACAGGGTCCTACGAGCAGTACTTC. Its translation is CSVEDAKSGTGSYEQYF.

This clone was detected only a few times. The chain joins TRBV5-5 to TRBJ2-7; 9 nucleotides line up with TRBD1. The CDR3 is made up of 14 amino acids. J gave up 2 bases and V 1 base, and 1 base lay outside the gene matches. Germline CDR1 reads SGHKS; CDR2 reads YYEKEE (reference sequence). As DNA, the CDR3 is TGTGCCAGCAGCTTGACAGGGGGCACCTACGAGCAGTACTTC. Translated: CASSLTGGTYEQYF.

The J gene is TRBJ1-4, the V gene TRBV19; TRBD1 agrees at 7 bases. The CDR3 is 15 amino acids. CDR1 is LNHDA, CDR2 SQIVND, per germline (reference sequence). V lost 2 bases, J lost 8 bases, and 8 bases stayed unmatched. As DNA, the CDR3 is TGTGCCAGTAGTATACTACGGACAGGCGGCGAAAAACTGTTTTTT. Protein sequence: CASSILRTGGEKLFF.

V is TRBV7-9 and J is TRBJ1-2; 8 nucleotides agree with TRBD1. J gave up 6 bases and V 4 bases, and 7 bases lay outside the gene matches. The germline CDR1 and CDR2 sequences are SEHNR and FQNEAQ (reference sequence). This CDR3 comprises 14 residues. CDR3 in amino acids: CASSSDREVNGYTF. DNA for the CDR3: TGTGCCAGCAGCTCGGACAGGGAAGTAAATGGCTACACCTTC. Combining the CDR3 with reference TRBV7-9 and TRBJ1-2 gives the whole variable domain DTGVSQNPRHKITKRGQNVTFRCDPISEHNRLYWYRQTLGQGPEFLTYFQNEAQLEKSRLLSDRFSAERPKGSFSTLEIQRTEQGDSAMYLCASSSDREVNGYTFGSGTRLTVV.

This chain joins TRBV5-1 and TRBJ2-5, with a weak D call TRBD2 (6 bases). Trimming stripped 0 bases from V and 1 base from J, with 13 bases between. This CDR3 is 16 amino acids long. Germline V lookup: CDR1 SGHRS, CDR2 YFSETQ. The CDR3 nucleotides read TGCGCCAGCAGCTTGGTGGCAGGGAGGCTCCAAGAGACCCAGTACTTC. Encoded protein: CASSLVAGRLQETQYF. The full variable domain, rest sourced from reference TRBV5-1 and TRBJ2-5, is KAGVTQTPRYLIKTRGQQVTLSCSPISGHRSVSWYQQTPGQGLQFLFEYFSETQRNKGNFPGRFSGRQFSNSRSEMNVSTLELGDSALYLCASSLVAGRLQETQYFGPGTRLLVL.

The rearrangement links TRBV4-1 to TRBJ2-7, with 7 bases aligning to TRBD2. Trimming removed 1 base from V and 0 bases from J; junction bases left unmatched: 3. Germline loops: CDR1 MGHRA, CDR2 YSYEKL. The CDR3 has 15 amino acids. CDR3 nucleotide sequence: TGCGCCAGCAGCCAAGCGGGGGGAACCTCCTACGAGCAGTACTTC. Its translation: CASSQAGGTSYEQYF.

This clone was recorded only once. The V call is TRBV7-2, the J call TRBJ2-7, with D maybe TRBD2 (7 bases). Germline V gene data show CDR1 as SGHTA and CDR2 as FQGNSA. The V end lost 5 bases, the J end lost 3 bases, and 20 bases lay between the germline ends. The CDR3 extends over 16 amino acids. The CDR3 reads CASSRVGGGAFYEQYF. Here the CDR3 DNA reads TGTGCCAGCAGCCGGGTTGGTGGGGGGGCTTTCTACGAGCAGTACTTC.

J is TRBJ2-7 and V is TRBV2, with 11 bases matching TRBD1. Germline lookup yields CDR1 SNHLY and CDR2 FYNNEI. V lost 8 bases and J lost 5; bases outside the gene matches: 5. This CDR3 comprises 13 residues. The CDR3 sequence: CASDPGQGDEQYF. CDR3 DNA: TGTGCCAGCGATCCGGGACAGGGGGACGAGCAGTACTTC.

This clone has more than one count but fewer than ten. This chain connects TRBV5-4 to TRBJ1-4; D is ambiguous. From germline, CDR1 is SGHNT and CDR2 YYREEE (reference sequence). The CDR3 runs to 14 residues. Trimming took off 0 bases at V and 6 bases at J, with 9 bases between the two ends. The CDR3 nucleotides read TGTGCCAGCAGCTTGGGGAGCCCGGATGAAAAACTGTTTTTT. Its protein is CASSLGSPDEKLFF.

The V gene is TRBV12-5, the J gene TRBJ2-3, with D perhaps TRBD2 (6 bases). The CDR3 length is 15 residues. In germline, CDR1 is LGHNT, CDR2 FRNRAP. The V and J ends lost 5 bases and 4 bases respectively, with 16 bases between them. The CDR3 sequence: CASGPGGNSADTQYF. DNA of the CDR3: TGTGCTAGTGGTCCTGGGGGGAACAGCGCAGATACGCAGTATTTT.

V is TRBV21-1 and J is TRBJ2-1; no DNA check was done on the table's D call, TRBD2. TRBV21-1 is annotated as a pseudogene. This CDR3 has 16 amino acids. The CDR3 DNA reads TGTGCCAGCAGCACGCGGACTAGCGGGGGAAACAATGAGCAGTTCTTC. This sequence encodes CASSTRTSGGNNEQFF.

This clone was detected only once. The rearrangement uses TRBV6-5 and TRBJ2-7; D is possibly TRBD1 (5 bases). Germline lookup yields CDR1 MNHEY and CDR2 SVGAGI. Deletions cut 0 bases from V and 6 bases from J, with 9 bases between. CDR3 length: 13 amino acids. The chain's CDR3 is CASSYSTQGEQYF. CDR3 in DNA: TGTGCCAGCAGTTACTCGACCCAGGGCGAGCAGTACTTC.

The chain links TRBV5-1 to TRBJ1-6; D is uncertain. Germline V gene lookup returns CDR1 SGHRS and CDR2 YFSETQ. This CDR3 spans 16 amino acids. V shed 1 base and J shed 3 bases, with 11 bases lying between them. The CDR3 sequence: CASSLIVGGYNSPLHF. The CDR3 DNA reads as TGCGCCAGCAGCTTGATCGTTGGCGGCTATAATTCACCCCTCCACTTT.

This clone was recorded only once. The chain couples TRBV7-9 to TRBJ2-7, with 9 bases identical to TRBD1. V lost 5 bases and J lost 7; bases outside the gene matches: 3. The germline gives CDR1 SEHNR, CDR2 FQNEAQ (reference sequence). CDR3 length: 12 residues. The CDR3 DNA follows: TGTGCCAGCAGCAGGACAGGGGTAGAGCAGTACTTC. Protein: CASSRTGVEQYF.

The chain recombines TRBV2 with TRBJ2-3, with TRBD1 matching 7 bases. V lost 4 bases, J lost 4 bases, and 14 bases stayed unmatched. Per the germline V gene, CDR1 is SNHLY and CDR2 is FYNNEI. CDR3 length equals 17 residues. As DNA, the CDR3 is TGTGCCAGCAGTGTTCCCTCTTCGACAGGGCGGTCAGATACGCAGTATTTT. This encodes CASSVPSSTGRSDTQYF.

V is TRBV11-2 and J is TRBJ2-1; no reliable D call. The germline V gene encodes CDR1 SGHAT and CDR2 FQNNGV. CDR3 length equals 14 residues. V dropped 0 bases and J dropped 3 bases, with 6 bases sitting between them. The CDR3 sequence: CASSLDSGYNEQFF. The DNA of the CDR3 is TGTGCCAGCAGCTTAGATTCGGGCTACAATGAGCAGTTCTTC. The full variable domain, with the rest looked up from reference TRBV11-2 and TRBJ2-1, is EAGVAQSPRYKIIEKRQSVAFWCNPISGHATLYWYQQILGQGPKLLIQFQNNGVVDDSQLPKDRFSAERLKGVDSTLKIQPAKLEDSAVYLCASSLDSGYNEQFFGPGTRLTVL.

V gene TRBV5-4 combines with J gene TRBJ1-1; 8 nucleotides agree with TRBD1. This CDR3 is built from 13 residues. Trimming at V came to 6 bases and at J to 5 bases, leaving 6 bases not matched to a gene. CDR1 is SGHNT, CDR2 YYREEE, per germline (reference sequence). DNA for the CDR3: TGTGCCAGCACCGGACAGGGTTGGACTGAAGCTTTCTTT. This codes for CASTGQGWTEAFF. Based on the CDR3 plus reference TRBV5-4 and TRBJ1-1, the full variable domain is ETGVTQSPTHLIKTRGQQVTLRCSSQSGHNTVSWYQQALGQGPQFIFQYYREEENGRGNFPPRFSGLQFPNYSSELNVNALELDDSALYLCASTGQGWTEAFFGQGTRLTVV.

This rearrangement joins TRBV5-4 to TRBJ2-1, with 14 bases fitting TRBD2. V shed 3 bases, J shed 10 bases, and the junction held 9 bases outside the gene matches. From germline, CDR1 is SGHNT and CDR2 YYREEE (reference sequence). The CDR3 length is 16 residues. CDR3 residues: CASSSGTSGGPEEQFF. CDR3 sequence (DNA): TGTGCCAGCAGCTCCGGGACTAGCGGGGGCCCGGAGGAGCAGTTCTTC.

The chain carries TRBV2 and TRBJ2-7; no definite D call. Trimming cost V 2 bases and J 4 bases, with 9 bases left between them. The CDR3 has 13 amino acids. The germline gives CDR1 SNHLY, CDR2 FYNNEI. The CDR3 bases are TGTGCCAGCAGTGAATCAGGCTGGTACGAGCAGTACTTC. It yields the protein CASSESGWYEQYF.

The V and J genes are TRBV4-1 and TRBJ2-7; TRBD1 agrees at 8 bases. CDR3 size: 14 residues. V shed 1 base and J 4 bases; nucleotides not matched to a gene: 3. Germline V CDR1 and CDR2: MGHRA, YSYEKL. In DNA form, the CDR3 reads TGCGCCAGCAGCCAAGGGGACAGGATTTACGAGCAGTACTTC. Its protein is CASSQGDRIYEQYF.

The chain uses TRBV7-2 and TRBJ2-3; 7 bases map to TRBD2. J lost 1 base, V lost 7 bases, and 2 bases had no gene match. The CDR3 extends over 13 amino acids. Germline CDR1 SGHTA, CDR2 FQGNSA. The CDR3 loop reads CASILAGTDTQYF. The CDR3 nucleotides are TGTGCCAGCATTCTAGCGGGCACAGATACGCAGTATTTT.